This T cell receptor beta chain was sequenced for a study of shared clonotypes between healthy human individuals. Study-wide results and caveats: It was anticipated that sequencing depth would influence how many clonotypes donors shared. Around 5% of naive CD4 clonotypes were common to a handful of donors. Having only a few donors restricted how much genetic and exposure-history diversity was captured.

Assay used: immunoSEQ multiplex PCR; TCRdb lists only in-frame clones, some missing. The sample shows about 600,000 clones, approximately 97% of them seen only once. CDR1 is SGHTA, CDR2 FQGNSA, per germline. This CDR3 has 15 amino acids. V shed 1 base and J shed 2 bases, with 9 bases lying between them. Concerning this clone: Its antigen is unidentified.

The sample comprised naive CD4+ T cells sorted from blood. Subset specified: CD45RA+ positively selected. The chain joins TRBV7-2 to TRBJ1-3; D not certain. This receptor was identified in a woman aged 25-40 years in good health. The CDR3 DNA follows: TGTGCCAGCAGCTTAGTATACGGGGCTGGAAACACCATATATTTT. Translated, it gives CASSLVYGAGNTIYF.